This T cell receptor beta chain was sequenced in a study of beta chain features in type 1 diabetes. Study observations and caveats: The naive, central memory and Treg TCRB repertoires of patients appeared to be more similar to one another than those of healthy donors. Among patients with Type 1 diabetes, TCRB CDR3s were moderately but significantly shorter in every one of the four CD4+ subsets. Because the template was cDNA, high-expressing cells might be over-represented.

Germline CDR1 SGDLS, CDR2 YYNGEE. With V trimmed by 4 bases and J by 1 base, 4 bases remained unmatched. CDR3 length: 14 amino acids. The sequenced template was cDNA made from the entire isolated RNA. Roughly 3.6 million reads was the average for naive, central memory and regulatory T cell samples. Data came from immunoSEQ multiplex PCR; TCRdb stores just in-frame clones and leaves some out. The sample has 550,000 to 850,000 clones; 13% are singletons. A remark on this clone: Its antigen is undetermined.

The TCR comes from a man between 18 and 35 years old with type 1 diabetes. Sequencing used naive CD4+ T cells from blood. The chain recombines TRBV9 with TRBJ1-1, with 7 bases that match TRBD1. The CDR3, as DNA: TGTGCCAGCAGCAAACGGACAGGGAACACTGAAGCTTTCTTT. The encoded protein is CASSKRTGNTEAFF.